The TCR beta chain under discussion was sequenced for a study of response to subunit inactivated influenza vaccine. This clonotype was counted a few times. Antigen: not known. Whole-study results and caveats: It was suggested by the authors that few new T cells are recruited by each seasonal influenza vaccination.

CDR3 length: 13 amino acids. V dropped 7 bases and J dropped 4 bases, with 10 bases sitting between them. TCRdb reprocessed the RT-PCR reads via MiXCR and lists one record per CDR3 protein. The sample records just under 550,000 distinct CDR3 sequences, around 21% being singletons. A further study also used this sample, focusing on T cells expressing NK-cell markers. From that report: Libraries used 5'RACE template switching adding universal primer site and UMIs. Underlying the TCR beta repertoires were sorted CD3+CD56+NKG2C+, CD3+CD56+NKG2C- and CD3+CD56-NKG2C+ T cells. Among CD8+ T cells from six donors, dominant NKG2C+ clonotypes accounted for about 1.0-7.0%.

The sequence was collected from a man aged 45-60 years who received an inactivated influenza vaccine. Sequencing was performed on CD4+ T cells sorted from PBMCs, taken roughly 13 days after vaccination. The V and J genes are TRBV12-3 or TRBV12-4 and TRBJ2-2, with a weak D call TRBD1 (6 bases). CDR3 nucleotides: TGTGCCAGCAAAACAGGGCCCACCGGGGAGCTGTTTTTT. It codes for CASKTGPTGELFF.